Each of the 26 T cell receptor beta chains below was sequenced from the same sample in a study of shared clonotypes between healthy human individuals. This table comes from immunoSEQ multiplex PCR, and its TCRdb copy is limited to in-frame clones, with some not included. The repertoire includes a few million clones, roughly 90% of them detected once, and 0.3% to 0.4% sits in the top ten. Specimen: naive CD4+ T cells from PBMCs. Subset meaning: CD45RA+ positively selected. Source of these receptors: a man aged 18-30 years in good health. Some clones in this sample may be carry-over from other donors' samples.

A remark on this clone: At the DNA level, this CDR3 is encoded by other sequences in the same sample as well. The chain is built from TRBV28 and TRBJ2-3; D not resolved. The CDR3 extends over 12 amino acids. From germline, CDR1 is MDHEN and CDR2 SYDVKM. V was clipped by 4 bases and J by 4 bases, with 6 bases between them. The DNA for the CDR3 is TGTGCCAGCAGTTCCAGCGCAGATACGCAGTATTTT. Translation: CASSSSADTQYF.

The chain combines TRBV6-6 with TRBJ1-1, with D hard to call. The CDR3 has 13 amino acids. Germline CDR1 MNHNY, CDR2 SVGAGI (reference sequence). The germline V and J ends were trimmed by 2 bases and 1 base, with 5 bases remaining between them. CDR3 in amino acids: CASSYLGNTEAFF. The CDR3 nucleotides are TGTGCCAGCAGTTACCTGGGGAACACTGAAGCTTTCTTT.

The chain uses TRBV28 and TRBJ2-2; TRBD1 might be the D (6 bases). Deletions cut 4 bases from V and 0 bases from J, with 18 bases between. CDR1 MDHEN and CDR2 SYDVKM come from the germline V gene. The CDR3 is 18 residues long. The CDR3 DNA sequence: TGTGCCAGCAGTTCACGACAGGCCGCGCTTTCGAACACCGGGGAGCTGTTTTTT. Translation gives CASSSRQAALSNTGELFF.

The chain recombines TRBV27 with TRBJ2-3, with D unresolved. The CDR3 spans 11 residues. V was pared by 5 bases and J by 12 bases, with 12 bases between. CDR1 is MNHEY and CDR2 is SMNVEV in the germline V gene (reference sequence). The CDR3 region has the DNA TGTGCCAGCAGTGCCGGGTCGACACAGTATTTT. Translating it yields CASSAGSTQYF.

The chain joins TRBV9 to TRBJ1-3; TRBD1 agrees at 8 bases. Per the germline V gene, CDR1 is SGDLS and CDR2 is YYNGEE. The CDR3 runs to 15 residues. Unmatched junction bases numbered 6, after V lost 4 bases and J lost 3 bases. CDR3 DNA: TGTGCCAGCAGCCCGACGACAGGGGTTGGAAACACCATATATTTT. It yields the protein CASSPTTGVGNTIYF.

CDR3 DNA: TGCGCCAGCAGCTTGGCCCTCGGGGGGGAGCTGTTTTTT. Translated, it gives CASSLALGGELFF. The chain uses TRBV5-1 and TRBJ2-2; D is unresolved. This CDR3 has 13 amino acids. Trimming pared 0 bases from V and 8 bases from J, leaving 8 bases between. Germline values: CDR1 SGHRS, CDR2 YFSETQ. Complete variable domain (other parts from reference TRBV5-1 and TRBJ2-2): KAGVTQTPRYLIKTRGQQVTLSCSPISGHRSVSWYQQTPGQGLQFLFEYFSETQRNKGNFPGRFSGRQFSNSRSEMNVSTLELGDSALYLCASSLALGGELFFGEGSRLTVL.

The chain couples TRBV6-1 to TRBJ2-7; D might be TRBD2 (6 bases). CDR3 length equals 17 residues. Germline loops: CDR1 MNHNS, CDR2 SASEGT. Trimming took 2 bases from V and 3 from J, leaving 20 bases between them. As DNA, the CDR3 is TGTGCCAGCAGTGAAAATAGCGGTTACATTATACTCTACGAGCAGTACTTC. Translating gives CASSENSGYIILYEQYF.

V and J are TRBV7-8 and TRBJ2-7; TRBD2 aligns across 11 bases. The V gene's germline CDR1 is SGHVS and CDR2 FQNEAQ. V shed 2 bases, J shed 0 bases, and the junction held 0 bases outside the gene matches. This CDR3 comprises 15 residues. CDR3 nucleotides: TGTGCCAGCAGCTTAACTAGCGGGGGCTCCTACGAGCAGTACTTC. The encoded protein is CASSLTSGGSYEQYF.

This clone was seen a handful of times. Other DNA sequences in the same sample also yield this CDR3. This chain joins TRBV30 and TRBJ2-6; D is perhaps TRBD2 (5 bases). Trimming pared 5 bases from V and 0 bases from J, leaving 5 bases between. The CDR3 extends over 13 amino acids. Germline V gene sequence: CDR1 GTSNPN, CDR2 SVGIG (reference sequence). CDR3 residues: CAWGLSGANVLTF. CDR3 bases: TGTGCCTGGGGACTCTCTGGGGCCAACGTCCTGACTTTC.

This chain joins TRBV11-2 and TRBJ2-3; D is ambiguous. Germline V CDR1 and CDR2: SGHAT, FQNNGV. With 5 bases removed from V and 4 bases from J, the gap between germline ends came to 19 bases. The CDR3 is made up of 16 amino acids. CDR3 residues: CASSPPRSRGSDTQYF. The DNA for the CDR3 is TGTGCCAGCAGCCCACCCCGATCTAGAGGCTCAGATACGCAGTATTTT.

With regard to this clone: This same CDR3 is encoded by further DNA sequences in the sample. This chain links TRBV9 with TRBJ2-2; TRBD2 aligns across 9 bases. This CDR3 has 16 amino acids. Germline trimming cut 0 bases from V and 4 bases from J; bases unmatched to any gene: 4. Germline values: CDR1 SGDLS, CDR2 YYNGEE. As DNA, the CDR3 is TGTGCCAGCAGCGTAGTAGCGGGAGCTAGCACCGGGGAGCTGTTTTTT. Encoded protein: CASSVVAGASTGELFF.

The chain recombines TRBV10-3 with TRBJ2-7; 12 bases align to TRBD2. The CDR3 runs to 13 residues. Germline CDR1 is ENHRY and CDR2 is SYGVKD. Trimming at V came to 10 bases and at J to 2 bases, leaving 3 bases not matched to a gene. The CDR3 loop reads CASRTSGTYEQYF. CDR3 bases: TGTGCCAGCCGGACTAGCGGGACCTACGAGCAGTACTTC.

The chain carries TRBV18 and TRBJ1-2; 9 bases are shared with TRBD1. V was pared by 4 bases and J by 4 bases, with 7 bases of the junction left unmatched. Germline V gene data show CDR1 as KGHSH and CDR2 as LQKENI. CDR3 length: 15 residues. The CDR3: CASSLQQGAGYGYTF. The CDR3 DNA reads TGTGCCAGCTCACTACAACAGGGGGCCGGCTATGGCTACACCTTC.

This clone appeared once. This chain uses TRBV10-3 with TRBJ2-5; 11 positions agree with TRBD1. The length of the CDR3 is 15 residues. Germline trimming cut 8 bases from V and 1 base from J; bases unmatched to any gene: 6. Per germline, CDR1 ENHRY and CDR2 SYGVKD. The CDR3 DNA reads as TGTGCCATCCGGCCGGGACAGGGGGTCCAAGAGACCCAGTACTTC. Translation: CAIRPGQGVQETQYF.

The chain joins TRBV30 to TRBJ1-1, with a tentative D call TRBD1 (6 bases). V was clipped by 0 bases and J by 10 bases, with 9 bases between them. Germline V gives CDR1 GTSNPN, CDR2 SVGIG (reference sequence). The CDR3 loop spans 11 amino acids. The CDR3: CAWSVPRGAFF. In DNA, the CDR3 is TGTGCCTGGAGTGTCCCCAGGGGAGCTTTCTTT.

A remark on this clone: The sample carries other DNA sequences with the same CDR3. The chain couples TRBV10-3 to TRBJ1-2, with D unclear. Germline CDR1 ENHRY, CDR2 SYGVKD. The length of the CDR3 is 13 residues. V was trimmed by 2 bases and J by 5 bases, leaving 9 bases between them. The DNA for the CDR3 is TGTGCCATCAGTGAGCGAGGAGATTATGGCTACACCTTC. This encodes CAISERGDYGYTF.

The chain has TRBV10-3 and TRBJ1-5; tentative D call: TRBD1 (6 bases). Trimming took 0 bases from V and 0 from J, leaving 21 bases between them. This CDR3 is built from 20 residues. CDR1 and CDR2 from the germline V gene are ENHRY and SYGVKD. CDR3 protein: CAISESRAGTTTYSNQPQHF. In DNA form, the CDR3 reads TGTGCCATCAGTGAGTCGAGGGCAGGGACAACGACATATAGCAATCAGCCCCAGCATTTT.

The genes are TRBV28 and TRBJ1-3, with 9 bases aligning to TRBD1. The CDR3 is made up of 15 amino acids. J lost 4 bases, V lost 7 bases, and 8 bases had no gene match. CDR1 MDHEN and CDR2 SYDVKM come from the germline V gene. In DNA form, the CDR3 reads TGTGCCAGCATCCCGGGACAGGGAATCGGAAACACCATATATTTT. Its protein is CASIPGQGIGNTIYF.

The CDR3 sequence is CASSFQAGDGETQYF. CDR3 nucleotides: TGTGCCAGCAGCTTTCAAGCAGGGGATGGAGAGACCCAGTACTTC. V usage is TRBV7-7 and J usage is TRBJ2-5, with D possibly TRBD1 on 6 matching bases. Trimming took 3 bases from V and 4 from J, leaving 15 bases between them. This CDR3 has 15 residues. Germline V gene lookup returns CDR1 SSHAT and CDR2 FNYEAQ (reference sequence). The full variable domain, in which reference TRBV7-7 and TRBJ2-5 provide the parts outside the CDR3, is GAGVSQSPRYKVTKRGQDVTLRCDPISSHATLYWYQQALGQGPEFLTYFNYEAQPDKSGLPSDRFSAERPEGSISTLTIQRTEQRDSAMYRCASSFQAGDGETQYFGPGTRLLVL.

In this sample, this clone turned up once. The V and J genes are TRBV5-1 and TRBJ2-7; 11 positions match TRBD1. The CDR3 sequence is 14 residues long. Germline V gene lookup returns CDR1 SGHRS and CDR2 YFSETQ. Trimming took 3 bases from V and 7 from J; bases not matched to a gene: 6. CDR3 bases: TGCGCCAGCAGCTCCGGGACAGGGGGAAGGGAGCAGTACTTC. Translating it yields CASSSGTGGREQYF.

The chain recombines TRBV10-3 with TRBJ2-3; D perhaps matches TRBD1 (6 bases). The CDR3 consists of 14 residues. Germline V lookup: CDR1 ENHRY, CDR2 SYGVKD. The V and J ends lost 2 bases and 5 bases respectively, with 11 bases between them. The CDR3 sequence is CAISEIQGIDTQYF. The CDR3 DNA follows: TGTGCCATCAGTGAGATACAGGGAATAGATACGCAGTATTTT.

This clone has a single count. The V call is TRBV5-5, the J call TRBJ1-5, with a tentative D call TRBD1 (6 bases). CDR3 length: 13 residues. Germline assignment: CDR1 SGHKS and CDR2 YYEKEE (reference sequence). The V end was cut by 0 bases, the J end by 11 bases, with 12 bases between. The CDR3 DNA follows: TGTGCCAGCAGCTTGGAAGGGGGTTTGTCCCAGCATTTT. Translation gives CASSLEGGLSQHF.

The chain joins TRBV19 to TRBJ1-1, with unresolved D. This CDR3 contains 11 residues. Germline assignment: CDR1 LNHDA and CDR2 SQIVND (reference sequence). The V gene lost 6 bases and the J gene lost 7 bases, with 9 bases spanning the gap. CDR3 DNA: TGTGCCAGTAGCTCCAGAGATGAAGCTTTCTTT. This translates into CASSSRDEAFF.

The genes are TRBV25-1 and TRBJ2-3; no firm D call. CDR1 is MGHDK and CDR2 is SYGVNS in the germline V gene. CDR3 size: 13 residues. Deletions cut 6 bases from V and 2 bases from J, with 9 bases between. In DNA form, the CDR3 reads TGTGCCAGCAGATTAGGGCCCACAGATACGCAGTATTTT. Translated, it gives CASRLGPTDTQYF.

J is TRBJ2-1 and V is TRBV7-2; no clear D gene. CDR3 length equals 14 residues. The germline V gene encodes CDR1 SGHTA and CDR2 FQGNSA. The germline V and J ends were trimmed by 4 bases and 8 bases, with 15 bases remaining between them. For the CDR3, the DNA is TGTGCCAGCAGCTCCCCCGCCAGAGTGGATGAGCAGTTCTTC. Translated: CASSSPARVDEQFF.

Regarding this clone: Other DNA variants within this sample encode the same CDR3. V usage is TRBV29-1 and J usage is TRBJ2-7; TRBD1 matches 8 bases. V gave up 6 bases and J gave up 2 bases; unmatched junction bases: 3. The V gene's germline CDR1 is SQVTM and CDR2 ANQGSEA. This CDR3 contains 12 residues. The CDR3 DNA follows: TGCAGCGTCGGGACAGGCCCCTACGAGCAGTACTTC. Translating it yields CSVGTGPYEQYF.